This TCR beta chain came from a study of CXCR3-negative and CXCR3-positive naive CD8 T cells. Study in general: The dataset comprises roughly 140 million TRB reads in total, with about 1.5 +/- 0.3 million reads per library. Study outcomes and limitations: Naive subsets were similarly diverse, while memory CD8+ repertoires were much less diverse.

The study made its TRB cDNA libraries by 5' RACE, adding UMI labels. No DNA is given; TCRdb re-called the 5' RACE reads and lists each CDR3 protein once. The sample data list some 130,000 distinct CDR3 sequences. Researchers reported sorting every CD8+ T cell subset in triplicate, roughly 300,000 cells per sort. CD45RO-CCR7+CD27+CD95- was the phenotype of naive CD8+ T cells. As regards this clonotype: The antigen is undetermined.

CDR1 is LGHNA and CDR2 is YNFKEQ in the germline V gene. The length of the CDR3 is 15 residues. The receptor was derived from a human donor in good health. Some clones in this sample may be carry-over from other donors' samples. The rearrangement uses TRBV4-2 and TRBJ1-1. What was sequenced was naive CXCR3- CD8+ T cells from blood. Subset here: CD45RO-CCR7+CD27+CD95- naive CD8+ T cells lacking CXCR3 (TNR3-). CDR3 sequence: CASSQSREMNTEAFF.